A selection of T cell receptor beta chains follows, all from one sample in a study of T cells in Graves' hyperthyroidism and ophthalmopathy. In TCRdb, the multiplex PCR reads were re-called with MiXCR into one record per CDR3 protein. The sample yields over 550,000 distinct CDR3 sequences, around 17% seen once. Material for sequencing was blood. All receptors derive from a woman aged 18-29 years with Graves' hyperthyroidism. The CDR3 runs from the conserved cysteine through the conserved F or W. Each record gives: J gene, V gene, CDR3 protein.

TRBJ2-2	TRBV4-3	CASSQDPPGAGGELFF
TRBJ2-1	TRBV20-1	CSAGDYQWTSGRSYNEQFF
TRBJ2-7	TRBV5-6	CASSWERDYEQYF
TRBJ2-7	TRBV28	CASSHQGPSYEQYF
TRBJ1-1	TRBV5-4	CASSVRQGGYTEAFF
TRBJ1-3	TRBV29-1	CSVVGGLSGNTIYF
TRBJ1-6	TRBV4-2	CASSQTPNSPLHF
TRBJ2-7	TRBV7-8	CASSLAPRDYEQYF
TRBJ2-7	TRBV28	CASRKQGRSYEQYF
TRBJ1-1	TRBV29-1	CSVHGPNTEAFF
TRBJ2-7	TRBV7-9	CASSLMTGGEQYF
TRBJ1-1	TRBV3-1	CASSPQDRVATEAFF
TRBJ2-2	TRBV12-3/TRBV12-4	CASSLQGNTGELFF
TRBJ2-1	TRBV20-1	CSARGYGTGGVEVSLEQFF
TRBJ2-3	TRBV7-9	CASRDGQGGQTQYF
TRBJ2-5	TRBV6-1	CASSQSGSAETQYF
TRBJ2-3	TRBV7-3	CASSPDFGTQYF
TRBJ2-7	TRBV6-1	CASRTGGPIDEQYF
TRBJ1-5	TRBV6-1	CASSPLVAQPQHF
TRBJ1-1	TRBV7-2	CASSPRGGGAYTEAFF
TRBJ2-7	TRBV20-1	CSAPGRYEQYF
TRBJ2-7	TRBV18	CASSPASGSYEQYF
TRBJ2-1	TRBV28	CASSLLPGTSNEQFF
TRBJ2-7	TRBV30	CAWNQGAYEQYF
TRBJ2-5	TRBV6-1	CASSPGREYF
TRBJ2-7	TRBV6-1	CASSPSQSSYEQYF
TRBJ2-3	TRBV5-6	CASSIERDPRTDTQYF
TRBJ1-5	TRBV3-1	CASSRDVSNQPQHF
TRBJ2-6	TRBV5-1	CASSLVRGDHSGANVLTF
TRBJ2-7	TRBV28	CASSFLAGRLIYEQYF
TRBJ1-1	TRBV2	CAGSGQTLLNTEAFF
TRBJ2-1	TRBV6-1	CASASIPPGLADPYNEQFF
TRBJ2-1	TRBV2	CASKTNEQFF
TRBJ1-6	TRBV25-1	CASSEFQGASSPLHF
TRBJ2-2	TRBV5-1	CASSYLTSGSSGELFF
TRBJ2-1	TRBV20-1	CRPTGSGSYNEQFF
TRBJ2-7	TRBV12-3/TRBV12-4	CASSLVRGWAYEQYF